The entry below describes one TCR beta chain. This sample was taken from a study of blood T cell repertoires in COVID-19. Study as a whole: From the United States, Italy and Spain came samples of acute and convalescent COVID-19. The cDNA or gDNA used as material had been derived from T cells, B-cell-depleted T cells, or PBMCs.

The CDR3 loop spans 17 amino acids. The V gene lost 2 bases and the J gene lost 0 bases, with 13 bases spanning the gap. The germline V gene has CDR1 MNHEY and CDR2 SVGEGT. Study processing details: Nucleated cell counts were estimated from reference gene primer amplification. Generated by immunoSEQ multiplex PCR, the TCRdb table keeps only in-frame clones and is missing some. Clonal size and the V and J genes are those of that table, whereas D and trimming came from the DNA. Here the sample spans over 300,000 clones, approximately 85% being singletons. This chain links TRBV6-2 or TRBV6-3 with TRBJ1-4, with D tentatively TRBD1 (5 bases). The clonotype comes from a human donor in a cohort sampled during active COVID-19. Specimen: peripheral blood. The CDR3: CASSYGRQTSTNEKLFF. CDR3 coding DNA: TGTGCCAGCAGTTACGGGCGACAGACCTCAACTAATGAAAAACTGTTTTTT.